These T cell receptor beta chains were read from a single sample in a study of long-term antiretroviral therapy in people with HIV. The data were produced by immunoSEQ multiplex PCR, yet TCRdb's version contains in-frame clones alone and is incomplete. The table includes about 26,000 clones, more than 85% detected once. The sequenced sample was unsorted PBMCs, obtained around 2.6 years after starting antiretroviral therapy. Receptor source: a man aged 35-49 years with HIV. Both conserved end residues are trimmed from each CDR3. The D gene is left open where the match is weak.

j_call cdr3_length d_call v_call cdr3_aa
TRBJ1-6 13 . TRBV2 ASSGTNPDGSPLH
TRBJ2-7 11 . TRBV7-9 ASSTDYSYEQY
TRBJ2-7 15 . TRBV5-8 ASSSALTGTAVYEQY
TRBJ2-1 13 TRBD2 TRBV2 ASRLAGGPLNEQF
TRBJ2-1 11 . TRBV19 ASSYIPRNEQF
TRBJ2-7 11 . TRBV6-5 ASKRGSRREQY
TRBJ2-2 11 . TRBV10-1 ASSEFRTGELF
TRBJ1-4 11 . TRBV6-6 ASSPVGHGKLF
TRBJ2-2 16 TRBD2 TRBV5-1 ASSPRVAGGPNTGELF
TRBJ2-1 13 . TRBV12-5 ASGWDRSSYNEQF
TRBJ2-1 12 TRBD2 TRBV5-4 ASSLEGLAREQF
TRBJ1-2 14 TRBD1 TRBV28 ASSRGQDITNYGYT
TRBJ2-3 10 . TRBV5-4 ASSPATDTQY
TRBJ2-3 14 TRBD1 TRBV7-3 ASSLGTGGAGDTQY
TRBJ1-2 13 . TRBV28 ASRPLPAGGYGYT
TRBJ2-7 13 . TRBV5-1 ASSLPGGSSYEQY
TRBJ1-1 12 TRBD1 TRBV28 ASSLRTGRTEAF
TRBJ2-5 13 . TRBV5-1 ASSLVYSSQETQY
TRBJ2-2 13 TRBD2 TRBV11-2 ASSSGTRLTGELF
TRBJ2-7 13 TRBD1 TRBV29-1 SVRPSGTGYYEQY
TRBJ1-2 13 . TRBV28 ASSPLGGANYGYT
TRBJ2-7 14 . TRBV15 ATSREKGFSSYEQY